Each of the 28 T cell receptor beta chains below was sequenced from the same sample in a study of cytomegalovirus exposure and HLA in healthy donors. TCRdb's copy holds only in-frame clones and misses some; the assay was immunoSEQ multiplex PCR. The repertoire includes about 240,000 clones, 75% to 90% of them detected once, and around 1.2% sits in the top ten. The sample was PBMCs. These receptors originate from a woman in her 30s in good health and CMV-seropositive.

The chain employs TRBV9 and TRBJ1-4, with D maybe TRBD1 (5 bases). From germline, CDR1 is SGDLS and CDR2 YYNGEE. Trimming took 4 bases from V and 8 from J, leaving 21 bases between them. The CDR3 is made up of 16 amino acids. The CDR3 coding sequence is TGTGCCAGCAGCCCCCTAGGGGTTTCGCCGCGAGAAAAACTGTTTTTT. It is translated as CASSPLGVSPREKLFF.

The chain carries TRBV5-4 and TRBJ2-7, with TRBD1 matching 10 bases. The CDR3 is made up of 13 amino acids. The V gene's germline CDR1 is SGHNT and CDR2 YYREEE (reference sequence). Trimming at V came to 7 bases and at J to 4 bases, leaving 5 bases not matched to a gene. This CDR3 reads CASGPGQGYEQYF. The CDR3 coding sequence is TGTGCCAGCGGACCGGGACAGGGGTACGAGCAGTACTTC.

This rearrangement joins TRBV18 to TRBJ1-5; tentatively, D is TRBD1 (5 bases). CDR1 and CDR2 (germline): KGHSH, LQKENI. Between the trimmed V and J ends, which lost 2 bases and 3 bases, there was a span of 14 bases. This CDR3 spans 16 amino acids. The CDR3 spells CASSPLGVGHNQPQHF. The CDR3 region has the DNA TGTGCCAGCTCACCATTAGGCGTGGGGCACAATCAGCCCCAGCATTTT.

The CDR3 DNA sequence: TGTGCCAGCTCACCAGAACAGTATGGCTACACCTTC. Protein: CASSPEQYGYTF. This chain links TRBV18 with TRBJ1-2; the D is unclear. CDR3 length: 12 residues. The germline V and J ends were trimmed by 2 bases and 5 bases, with 6 bases remaining between them. Per germline, CDR1 KGHSH and CDR2 LQKENI.

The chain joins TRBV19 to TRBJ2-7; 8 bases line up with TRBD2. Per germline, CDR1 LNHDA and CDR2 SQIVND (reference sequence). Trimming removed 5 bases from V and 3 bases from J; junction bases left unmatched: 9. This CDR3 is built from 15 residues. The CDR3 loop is CASSPVLAGGYEQYF. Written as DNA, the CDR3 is TGTGCCAGTAGTCCTGTGTTGGCGGGAGGCTACGAGCAGTACTTC.

The CDR3 here is CASSLGRDRGYGYTF. CDR3 bases: TGTGCCAGCAGCTTAGGGAGGGACAGGGGCTATGGCTACACCTTC. J is TRBJ1-2 and V is TRBV7-9, with 10 nucleotides matching TRBD1. V gave up 1 base and J gave up 4 bases; unmatched junction bases: 3. This CDR3 has 15 amino acids. Germline CDR1 SEHNR, CDR2 FQNEAQ (reference sequence).

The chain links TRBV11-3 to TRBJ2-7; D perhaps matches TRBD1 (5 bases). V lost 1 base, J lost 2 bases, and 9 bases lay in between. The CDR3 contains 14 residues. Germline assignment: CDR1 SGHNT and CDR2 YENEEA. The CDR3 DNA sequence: TGTGCCAGCAGCTTAGGGGGCGATACCTACGAGCAGTACTTC. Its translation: CASSLGGDTYEQYF.

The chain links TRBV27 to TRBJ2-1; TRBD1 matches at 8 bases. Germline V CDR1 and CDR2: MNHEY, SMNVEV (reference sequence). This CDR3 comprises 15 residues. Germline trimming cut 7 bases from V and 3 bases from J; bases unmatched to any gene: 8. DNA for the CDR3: TGTGCCAGCACTAGACAGGGGACCCTCTACAATGAGCAGTTCTTC. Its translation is CASTRQGTLYNEQFF.

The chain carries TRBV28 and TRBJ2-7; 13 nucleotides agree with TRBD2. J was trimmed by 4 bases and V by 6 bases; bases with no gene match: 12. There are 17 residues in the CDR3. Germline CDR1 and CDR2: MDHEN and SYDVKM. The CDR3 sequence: CASSPLGLAGVLYEQYF. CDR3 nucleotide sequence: TGTGCCAGCAGCCCTCTCGGACTAGCGGGAGTTCTATACGAGCAGTACTTC.

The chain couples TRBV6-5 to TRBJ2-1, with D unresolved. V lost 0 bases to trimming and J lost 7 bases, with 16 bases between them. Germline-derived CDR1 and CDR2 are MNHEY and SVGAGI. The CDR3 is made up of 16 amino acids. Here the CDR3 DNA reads TGTGCCAGCAGTTACTCTAACCTAGTAGTCGGTAATGAGCAGTTCTTC. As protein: CASSYSNLVVGNEQFF.

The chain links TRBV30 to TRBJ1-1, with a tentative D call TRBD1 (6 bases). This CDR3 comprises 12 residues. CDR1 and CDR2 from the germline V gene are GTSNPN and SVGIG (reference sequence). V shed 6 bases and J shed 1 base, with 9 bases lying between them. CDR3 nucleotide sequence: TGTGCCTGCCGCAGGGGGAACACTGAAGCTTTCTTT. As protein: CACRRGNTEAFF.

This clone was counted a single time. This chain's CDR3 is CASVRTGTGNTGELFF. The CDR3 nucleotides are TGTGCCAGCGTCCGGACCGGGACAGGGAACACCGGGGAGCTGTTTTTT. The V gene is TRBV28, the J gene TRBJ2-2; 8 bases map to TRBD1. The CDR3 loop spans 16 amino acids. The V gene's germline CDR1 is MDHEN and CDR2 SYDVKM. V lost 8 bases, J lost 1 base, and 9 bases stayed unmatched.

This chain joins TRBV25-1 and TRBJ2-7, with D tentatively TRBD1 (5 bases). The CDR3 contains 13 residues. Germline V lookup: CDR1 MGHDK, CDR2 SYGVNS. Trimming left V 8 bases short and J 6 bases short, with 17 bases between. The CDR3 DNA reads TGTGCCAGCTCCCCAGGGTCAACCTCCGAGCAGTACTTC. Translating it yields CASSPGSTSEQYF.

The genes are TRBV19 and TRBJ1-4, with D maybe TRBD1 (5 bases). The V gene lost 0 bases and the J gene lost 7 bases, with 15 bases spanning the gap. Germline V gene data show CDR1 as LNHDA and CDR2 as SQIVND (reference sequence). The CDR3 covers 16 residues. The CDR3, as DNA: TGTGCCAGTAGTATAGAGGGGGAGGGAATAGCTGAAAAACTGTTTTTT. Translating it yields CASSIEGEGIAEKLFF.

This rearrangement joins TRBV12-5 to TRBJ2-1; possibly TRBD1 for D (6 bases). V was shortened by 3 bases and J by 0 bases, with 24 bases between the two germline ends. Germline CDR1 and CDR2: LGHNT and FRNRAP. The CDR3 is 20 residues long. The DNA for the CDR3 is TGTGCTAGTGGTTTTCTTGTCCGCCGAAGGGGACAAAGCTCCTACAATGAGCAGTTCTTC. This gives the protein CASGFLVRRRGQSSYNEQFF.

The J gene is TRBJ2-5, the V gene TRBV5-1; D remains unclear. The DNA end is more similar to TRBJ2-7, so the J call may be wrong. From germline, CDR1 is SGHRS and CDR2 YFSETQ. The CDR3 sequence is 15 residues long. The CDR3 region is CASSLGLQGGYEQYF. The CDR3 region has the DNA TGCGCCAGCAGCTTAGGTCTCCAAGGCGGCTACGAGCAGTACTTC.

The CDR3 reads CTSSLQREAVAKNIQYF. The CDR3 region has the DNA TGCACCAGCAGCCTCCAGCGGGAGGCTGTAGCCAAAAACATTCAGTACTTC. The chain joins TRBV1 to TRBJ2-4; the table's D call, TRBD2, was not checked against the DNA. TRBV1 is a documented pseudogene. This CDR3 has 17 residues.

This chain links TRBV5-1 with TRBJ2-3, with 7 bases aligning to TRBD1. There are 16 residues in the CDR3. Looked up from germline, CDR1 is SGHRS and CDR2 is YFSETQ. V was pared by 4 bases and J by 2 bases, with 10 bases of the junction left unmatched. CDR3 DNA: TGCGCCAGCAGCACCCGACAGGGAGATCCCACAGATACGCAGTATTTT. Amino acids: CASSTRQGDPTDTQYF.

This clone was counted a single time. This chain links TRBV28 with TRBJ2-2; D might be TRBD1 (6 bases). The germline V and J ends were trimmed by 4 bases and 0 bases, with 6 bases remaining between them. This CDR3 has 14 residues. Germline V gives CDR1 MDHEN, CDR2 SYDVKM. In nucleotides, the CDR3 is TGTGCCAGCAGTTGGACAGCGAACACCGGGGAGCTGTTTTTT. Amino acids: CASSWTANTGELFF.

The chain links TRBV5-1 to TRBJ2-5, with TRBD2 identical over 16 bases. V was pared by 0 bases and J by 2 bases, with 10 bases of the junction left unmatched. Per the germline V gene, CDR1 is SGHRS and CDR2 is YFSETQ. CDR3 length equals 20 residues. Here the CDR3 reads CASSLVPSTGLAGGQETQYF. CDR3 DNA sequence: TGCGCCAGCAGCTTGGTGCCATCCACGGGACTAGCGGGAGGGCAAGAGACCCAGTACTTC.

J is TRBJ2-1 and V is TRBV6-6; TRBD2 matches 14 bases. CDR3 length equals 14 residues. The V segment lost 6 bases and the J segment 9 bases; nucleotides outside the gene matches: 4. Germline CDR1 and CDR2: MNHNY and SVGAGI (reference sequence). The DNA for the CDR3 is TGTGCCAGCAGCGGGACTAGCGGGAGTCTTGAGCAGTTCTTC. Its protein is CASSGTSGSLEQFF.

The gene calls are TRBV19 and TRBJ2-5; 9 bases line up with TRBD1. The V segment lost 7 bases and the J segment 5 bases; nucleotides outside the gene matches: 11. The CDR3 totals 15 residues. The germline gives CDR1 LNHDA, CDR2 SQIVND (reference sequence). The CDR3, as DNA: TGTGCCAGTATGGGACAGGGCTCCGAGGGTGAGACCCAGTACTTC. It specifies CASMGQGSEGETQYF. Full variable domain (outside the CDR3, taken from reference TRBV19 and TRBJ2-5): DGGITQSPKYLFRKEGQNVTLSCEQNLNHDAMYWYRQDPGQGLRLIYYSQIVNDFQKGDIAEGYSVSREKKESFPLTVTSAQKNPTAFYLCASMGQGSEGETQYFGPGTRLLVL.

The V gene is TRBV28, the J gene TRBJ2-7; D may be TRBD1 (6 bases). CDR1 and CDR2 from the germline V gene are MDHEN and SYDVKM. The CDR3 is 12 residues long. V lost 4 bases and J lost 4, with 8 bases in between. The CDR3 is CASSYTGYEQYF. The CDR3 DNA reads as TGTGCCAGCAGTTACACAGGGTACGAGCAGTACTTC.

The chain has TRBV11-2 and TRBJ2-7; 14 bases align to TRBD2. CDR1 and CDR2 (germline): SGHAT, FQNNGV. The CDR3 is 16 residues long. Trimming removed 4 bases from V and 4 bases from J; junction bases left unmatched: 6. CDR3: CASSSPGLAGVYEQYF. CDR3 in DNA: TGTGCCAGCAGCTCCCCGGGACTAGCGGGAGTGTACGAGCAGTACTTC.

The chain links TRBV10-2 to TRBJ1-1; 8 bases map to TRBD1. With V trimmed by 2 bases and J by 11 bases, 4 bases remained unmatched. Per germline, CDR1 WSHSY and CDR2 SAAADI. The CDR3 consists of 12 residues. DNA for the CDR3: TGCGCCAGCAGTGAGCCACAGGGGGGGGCTTTCTTT. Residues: CASSEPQGGAFF.

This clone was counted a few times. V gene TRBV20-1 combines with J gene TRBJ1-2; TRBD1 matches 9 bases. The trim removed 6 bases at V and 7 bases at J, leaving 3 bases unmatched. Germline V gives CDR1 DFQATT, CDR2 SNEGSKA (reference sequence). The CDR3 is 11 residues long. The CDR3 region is CSAKQGAGYTF. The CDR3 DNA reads TGCAGTGCCAAACAGGGGGCTGGCTACACCTTC.

The CDR3 sequence: CASSPTASSYNEQFF. CDR3 coding DNA: TGTGCCAGCAGTCCTACCGCGAGCTCCTACAATGAGCAGTTCTTC. The chain is built from TRBV7-3 and TRBJ2-1; D gene unclear. The germline CDR1 and CDR2 sequences are SGHTA and FQGTGA. The V end lost 6 bases, the J end lost 0 bases, and 12 bases lay between the germline ends. CDR3 size: 15 residues.

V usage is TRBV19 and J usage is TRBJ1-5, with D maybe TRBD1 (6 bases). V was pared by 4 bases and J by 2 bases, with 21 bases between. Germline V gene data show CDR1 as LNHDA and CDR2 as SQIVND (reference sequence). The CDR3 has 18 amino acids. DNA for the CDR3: TGTGCCAGTAGTACCTTGAGGGGGGGCGGAGGTGGCAATCAGCCCCAGCATTTT. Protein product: CASSTLRGGGGGNQPQHF.